This section outlines one TCR beta chain sequence together with its context. This sample is drawn from a study of T cell changes during pregnancy in multiple sclerosis. Repertoires were generated with immunoSEQ multiplex PCR, while TCRdb's copy carries only in-frame clones and drops some. The table has about 28,000 clones, 92% seen once. V was pared by 5 bases and J by 9 bases, with 10 bases of the junction left unmatched. CDR1 SEHNR and CDR2 FQNEAQ come from the germline V gene (reference sequence). CDR3 size: 15 residues. The genes are TRBV7-9 and TRBJ2-1; TRBD2 matches at 10 bases. Sequences were derived from peripheral blood, sampled in the first trimester of pregnancy. The receptor was isolated from a female donor in good health, enrolled as a control in a pregnancy study. CDR3 residues: CASSIERGGRSEQFF. The CDR3 DNA reads as TGTGCCAGCAGCATCGAGCGGGGGGGCCGGAGTGAGCAGTTCTTC. The full variable domain, with the rest looked up from reference TRBV7-9 and TRBJ2-1, is DTGVSQNPRHKITKRGQNVTFRCDPISEHNRLYWYRQTLGQGPEFLTYFQNEAQLEKSRLLSDRFSAERPKGSFSTLEIQRTEQGDSAMYLCASSIERGGRSEQFFGPGTRLTVL.